A selection of T cell receptor beta chains follows, all from one sample in a study of T cell repertoires in cytomegalovirus infection. Using its own MiXCR run on the reads, TCRdb lists one record per CDR3 protein. The sample carries about 140,000 distinct CDR3 sequences, approximately 5.9% recorded once. The sample comprised PBMCs. The receptors come from a human donor in good health (CMV status not recorded). Some clones in this sample may be carry-over from other donors' samples. The CDR3 runs from the conserved cysteine through the conserved F or W. Each record gives: clone size, D gene, J gene, V gene, CDR3 protein, CDR3 DNA. The D gene is left open where the match is weak. The listing skips clone size in some rows; elsewhere it reads once, few, many or a size class.

many TRBD1 TRBJ1-5 TRBV19 CASGGQGGFNQPQHF TGTGCCAGTGGGGGACAGGGTGGGTTCAATCAGCCCCAGCATTTT
many TRBD2 TRBJ2-7 TRBV6-2/TRBV6-3 CASSYSKSASGYEQYF TGTGCCAGCAGTTACTCGAAGTCCGCTAGCGGCTACGAGCAGTACTTC
many NA TRBJ1-6 TRBV7-2 CASSPLGYNSPLHF TGTGCCAGCAGCCCCCTGGGGTATAATTCACCCCTCCACTTT
many NA TRBJ1-4 TRBV14 CASSSRQANEKLFF TGTGCCAGCAGCTCTCGACAGGCTAATGAAAAACTGTTTTTT
many NA TRBJ2-2 TRBV7-2 CASSLSGTGELFF TGTGCCAGCAGCTTATCCGGCACCGGGGAGCTGTTTTTT
many NA TRBJ2-4 TRBV7-9 CASSLNLAKNIQYF TGTGCCAGCAGCTTAAACCTAGCCAAAAACATTCAGTACTTC
many NA TRBJ2-4 TRBV20-1 CSARVGAPKNIQYF TGCAGTGCTAGAGTTGGGGCTCCCAAAAACATTCAGTACTTC
many NA TRBJ2-7 TRBV20-1 CSARDTSRSTYEQYF TGCAGTGCTAGAGACACCTCGAGGTCTACCTACGAGCAGTACTTC
many NA TRBJ1-2 TRBV5-1 CASSLEGVYGRGYTF TGCGCCAGCAGCCTGGAAGGGGTTTATGGGAGAGGCTACACCTTC
many NA TRBJ1-6 TRBV7-2 CASSLAQGSHSPLHF TGTGCCAGCAGCTTAGCGCAGGGTAGTCATTCACCCCTCCACTTT
many NA TRBJ2-5 TRBV6-2/TRBV6-3 CASSYSPQEPRETQYF TGTGCCAGCAGTTACTCTCCACAGGAGCCGCGGGAGACCCAGTACTTC
many NA TRBJ1-2 TRBV15 CATSLDRDHYGYTF TGTGCCACCAGCCTGGACCGGGACCACTATGGCTACACCTTC
many NA TRBJ1-1 TRBV7-2 CASSPGLSRTEAFF TGTGCCAGCAGCCCTGGGCTATCCAGGACGGAAGCTTTCTTT
many NA TRBJ1-1 TRBV5-1 CASSRGIVNTEAFF TGCGCCAGCAGCAGGGGTATCGTGAACACTGAAGCTTTCTTT
NA TRBD2 TRBJ2-7 TRBV20-1 CSATRTQDSGGLSYEQYF TGCAGTGCTACGCGTACTCAGGATAGCGGGGGGCTATCCTACGAGCAGTACTTC
few NA TRBJ2-7 TRBV29-1 CSVLGRGPYEQYF TGCAGCGTCCTGGGTAGAGGCCCCTACGAGCAGTACTTC
many NA TRBJ2-7 TRBV7-2 CASSLGGSAYEQYF TGTGCCAGCAGCTTAGGCGGGTCGGCCTACGAGCAGTACTTC
many NA TRBJ2-2 TRBV19 CASRQGRARNTGELFF TGTGCCAGTAGGCAGGGGAGGGCCAGAAACACCGGGGAGCTGTTTTTT
few NA TRBJ2-1 TRBV2 CASSLKYEQFF TGTGCCAGCAGTTTGAAGTATGAGCAGTTCTTC
many NA TRBJ2-2 TRBV12-3/TRBV12-4 CASSPLEGELFF TGTGCCAGCAGTCCCTTGGAAGGGGAGCTGTTTTTT
many NA TRBJ1-1 TRBV7-2 CASSAYVANTEAFF TGTGCCAGCAGCGCATATGTGGCGAACACTGAAGCTTTCTTT
few NA TRBJ2-1 TRBV20-1 CSARRLGPNEQFF TGCAGTGCTAGACGGCTAGGGCCCAATGAGCAGTTCTTC
many NA TRBJ2-7 TRBV15 CATSRERGQTYEQYF TGTGCCACCAGCAGAGAGCGGGGTCAGACCTACGAGCAGTACTTC
many TRBD1 TRBJ2-3 TRBV12-3/TRBV12-4 CASRRTGTGITDTQYF TGTGCCAGCAGACGGACCGGGACAGGGATAACAGATACGCAGTATTTT
many NA TRBJ2-7 TRBV20-1 CSASAGSIFRYEQYF TGCAGTGCTAGTGCTGGGAGTATATTCAGATACGAGCAGTACTTC
NA TRBD2 TRBJ2-2 TRBV6-2/TRBV6-3 CASKRIAGVNTGELFF TGTGCCAGCAAGCGGATAGCGGGGGTGAACACCGGGGAGCTGTTTTTT
many TRBD1 TRBJ1-1 TRBV7-3 CASSYDRGTEAFF TGTGCCAGCAGCTACGACAGGGGCACTGAAGCTTTCTTT
NA NA TRBJ1-1 TRBV29-1 CSVAGRGTEAFF TGCAGCGTGGCGGGCAGGGGTACTGAAGCTTTCTTT
NA TRBD2 TRBJ2-3 TRBV12-5 CASGLVRSSGGATDTQYF TGTGCTAGTGGTTTGGTACGTTCTAGCGGGGGGGCCACAGATACGCAGTATTTT
few NA TRBJ1-2 TRBV28 CASSTQHYGYTF TGTGCCAGCAGTACCCAGCACTATGGCTACACCTTC
few NA TRBJ1-1 TRBV18 CASSSQGTTEAFF TGTGCCAGCTCATCACAGGGAACCACTGAAGCTTTCTTT
many NA TRBJ2-5 TRBV7-2 CASSLSLRETQYF TGTGCCAGCAGCTTATCCCTCAGGGAGACCCAGTACTTC
many TRBD1 TRBJ2-7 TRBV28 CASSSMDRVGGEQYF TGTGCCAGCAGTTCGATGGACAGGGTTGGGGGCGAGCAGTACTTC
NA TRBD2 TRBJ2-7 TRBV5-8 CASTAGTSGSYEQYF TGTGCCAGCACCGCCGGGACTAGCGGATCCTACGAGCAGTACTTC
many NA TRBJ1-5 TRBV4-2 CASSPVTAAGSNQPQHF TGTGCCAGCAGCCCCGTCACGGCAGCGGGGTCCAATCAGCCCCAGCATTTT
many NA TRBJ1-2 TRBV12-3/TRBV12-4 CASSLIFGRLEYGYTF TGTGCCAGCAGTTTAATCTTCGGCAGGTTAGAATATGGCTACACCTTC
many NA TRBJ1-1 TRBV6-4 CASSDEGGTEAFF TGTGCCAGCAGTGACGAGGGAGGCACTGAAGCTTTCTTT
many NA TRBJ1-3 TRBV7-2 CASSLAAGSGNTIYF TGTGCCAGCAGCTTAGCGGCAGGCTCTGGAAACACCATATATTTT
many TRBD2 TRBJ2-2 TRBV7-2 CASSLLGGDTGELFF TGTGCCAGCAGCTTACTGGGGGGGGACACCGGGGAGCTGTTTTTT
many NA TRBJ1-2 TRBV6-6 CASIPGQGYGYTF TGTGCCAGCATACCGGGACAAGGATATGGCTACACCTTC